This T cell receptor beta chain was retrieved from a study of T-cell reconstitution after alpha-beta-depleted transplantation in children. J was trimmed by 2 bases and V by 7 bases; bases with no gene match: 5. Germline-derived CDR1 and CDR2 are MNHNS and SASEGT. The CDR3 has 13 amino acids. Unique molecular identifiers featured in how the TCRbeta library was prepared. From the PCR reads, TCRdb called clonotypes with MiXCR, one entry per CDR3 protein. The table lists almost 600,000 distinct CDR3 sequences, 25% to 30% of them singletons. As concerns this clonotype: Its matching antigen is unknown.

Study findings and constraints: Surviving recipient T cells and thymic progenitors accounted for the high day-60 TCRbeta diversity observed in some patients. There were reportedly several hundred expanded graft clones from which alpha-beta T cells came about two months after transplant. T-cell numbers and diversity one year post-transplant derived largely from freshly generated T cells.

The clonotype comes from a boy under three years old with Wiskott-Aldrich syndrome, due to receive a stem cell transplant. The chain has TRBV6-1 and TRBJ2-7; 7 bases align to TRBD1. Sequencing was performed on PBMCs, taken before TCRalphabeta/CD19-depleted stem cell transplant. The CDR3 DNA reads as TGTGCCAGCACCGATACAGGGGCCTACGAGCAGTACTTC. This codes for CASTDTGAYEQYF.